The present T cell receptor beta chain was sequenced within a study of cytomegalovirus exposure and HLA in healthy donors. Broader study findings: Later genetic work tied a missense DCLRE1C variant to beta-chain V and J trimming. DRB1 showed the most TCR associations and HLA-C the fewest in a later analysis, as rates varied by HLA locus.

Primers: 60 Vbeta forward and 13 Jbeta reverse. Assay: immunoSEQ multiplex PCR; the TCRdb copy retains only in-frame clones and omits some. The sample lists about 150,000 clones; 76% were seen once. Unrecorded immune exposure was likely among donors, who were nominally healthy when sampled. J was trimmed by 8 bases and V by 5 bases; bases with no gene match: 4. The CDR3 is 12 residues long. CDR1 and CDR2 (germline): MDHEN, SYDVKM. Of note for this clone: Its antigen is not known.

The receptor was isolated from a woman aged 40 to 50 in good health and CMV-seronegative. The sample taken for sequencing was PBMCs. The chain recombines TRBV28 with TRBJ1-2; TRBD1 matches 8 bases. The CDR3 spells CASSQGAQGYTF. The CDR3 bases are TGTGCCAGCAGTCAGGGGGCGCAGGGCTACACCTTC.